Listed below are T cell receptor beta chains from one sample, sequenced in a study of blood T cells in healthy people across ages. TCRdb redid the calling of the 5' RACE reads with MiXCR, one entry per CDR3 protein. This sample has around 500,000 distinct CDR3 sequences, with over 25% found just once. The data were also submitted as part of a second study, on T cells of mothers and their children.

Sequences were obtained from blood. These receptors all come from a boy aged 2 to 9 in good health. The CDR3 runs from the conserved cysteine through the conserved F or W. Fields, in order: clone size, D gene, J gene, V gene, CDR3 protein, CDR3 DNA. D genes are given only for firm matches. Expanded clones are given a class, and other clones once, few, many or no size at all.

size: few; D: .; J: TRBJ2-1; V: TRBV12-3/TRBV12-4; CDR3: CASSSDGGSYNEQFF; DNA: TGTGCCAGCAGCAGCGACGGAGGCTCCTACAATGAGCAGTTCTTC
size: .; D: .; J: TRBJ2-5; V: TRBV7-9; CDR3: CASSVEGKGRFF; DNA: TGTGCCAGCAGCGTAGAGGGGAAGGGGCGGTTCTTC
size: .; D: TRBD2; J: TRBJ2-3; V: TRBV4-1; CDR3: CASSQVEASGSTDTQYF; DNA: TGCGCCAGCAGCCAAGTGGAAGCTAGCGGGAGCACAGATACGCAGTATTTT
size: few; D: .; J: TRBJ2-7; V: TRBV2; CDR3: CASSDPGDGGYEQYF; DNA: TGTGCCAGCAGTGACCCGGGTGATGGGGGCTACGAGCAGTACTTC
size: .; D: TRBD2; J: TRBJ2-7; V: TRBV27; CDR3: CASSLLAGAFMHEQYF; DNA: TGTGCCAGCAGTTTACTAGCGGGAGCCTTCATGCACGAGCAGTACTTC
size: .; D: .; J: TRBJ2-7; V: TRBV5-1; CDR3: CASSLALRFPAYEQYF; DNA: TGCGCCAGCAGCTTGGCACTTCGGTTCCCTGCCTACGAGCAGTACTTC
size: few; D: .; J: TRBJ1-4; V: TRBV27; CDR3: CASSPRTNEKLFF; DNA: TGTGCCAGCAGTCCACGGACGAATGAAAAACTGTTTTTT
size: .; D: TRBD2; J: TRBJ2-1; V: TRBV19; CDR3: CASSPTSGMYNEQFF; DNA: TGTGCCAGTAGCCCGACTAGCGGGATGTACAATGAGCAGTTCTTC
size: .; D: TRBD2; J: TRBJ2-3; V: TRBV9; CDR3: CASSVTSGFIDTQYF; DNA: TGTGCCAGCAGCGTTACTAGCGGTTTCATAGATACGCAGTATTTT
size: .; D: TRBD1; J: TRBJ2-7; V: TRBV9; CDR3: CASSAGTGKYEQYF; DNA: TGTGCCAGCAGCGCAGGGACAGGAAAGTACGAGCAGTACTTC
size: .; D: .; J: TRBJ2-1; V: TRBV23-1; CDR3: CASSQRPGYLALGEQFF; DNA: TGCGCCAGCAGTCAGCGACCAGGATATCTAGCCTTGGGTGAGCAGTTCTTC
size: .; D: .; J: TRBJ2-3; V: TRBV7-2; CDR3: CASSLTFGDTQYF; DNA: TGTGCCAGCAGCCTCACTTTCGGAGATACGCAGTATTTT
size: few; D: .; J: TRBJ2-5; V: TRBV3-1; CDR3: CASSSNDVEGETQYF; DNA: TGTGCCAGCAGCTCAAACGATGTGGAGGGAGAGACCCAGTACTTC
size: few; D: TRBD1; J: TRBJ1-4; V: TRBV12-3/TRBV12-4; CDR3: CASSFRQGRRNEKLFF; DNA: TGTGCCAGCAGTTTCCGACAGGGGCGGAGGAATGAAAAACTGTTTTTT
size: many; D: TRBD2; J: TRBJ2-1; V: TRBV5-6; CDR3: CASGRAGVNNEQFF; DNA: TGTGCCAGCGGTAGGGCGGGAGTGAATAATGAGCAGTTCTTC
size: few; D: .; J: TRBJ1-1; V: TRBV18; CDR3: CASSPLGTGPEAFF; DNA: TGTGCCAGCTCACCACTAGGTACAGGACCCGAAGCTTTCTTT
size: few; D: TRBD1; J: TRBJ2-1; V: TRBV19; CDR3: CASSMDRGTGQNNEQFF; DNA: TGTGCCAGTAGTATGGACCGAGGGACAGGGCAAAACAATGAGCAGTTCTTC
size: .; D: .; J: TRBJ2-1; V: TRBV29-1; CDR3: CSVSPTGTPYNEQFF; DNA: TGCAGCGTATCCCCAACCGGGACACCTTACAATGAGCAGTTCTTC
size: .; D: .; J: TRBJ2-2; V: TRBV4-3; CDR3: CASSQGIDTGELFF; DNA: TGCGCCAGCAGCCAGGGGATTGACACCGGGGAGCTGTTTTTT
size: .; D: .; J: TRBJ2-7; V: TRBV20-1; CDR3: CSARASYYEQYF; DNA: TGCAGTGCTAGAGCCAGCTACTACGAGCAGTACTTC
size: few; D: TRBD2; J: TRBJ2-5; V: TRBV20-1; CDR3: CSARAPSGAGKAETQYF; DNA: TGCAGTGCTAGAGCACCATCCGGAGCGGGAAAGGCGGAGACCCAGTACTTC
size: .; D: .; J: TRBJ1-2; V: TRBV7-9; CDR3: CASSQVGQGGYTF; DNA: TGTGCCAGCAGCCAGGTGGGGCAAGGCGGCTACACCTTC
size: few; D: TRBD2; J: TRBJ2-5; V: TRBV27; CDR3: CASSLRAGGVLETQYF; DNA: TGTGCCAGCAGTTTAAGGGCGGGAGGGGTTTTAGAGACCCAGTACTTC
size: .; D: .; J: TRBJ1-1; V: TRBV30; CDR3: CAWTLRRSRLNTEAFF; DNA: TGTGCCTGGACCCTCAGGCGGTCGAGGCTGAACACTGAAGCTTTCTTT
size: few; D: .; J: TRBJ2-3; V: TRBV21-1; CDR3: CASSKPDSGAGTDTQYF; DNA: TGTGCCAGCAGCAAACCCGATTCCGGGGCCGGCACAGATACGCAGTATTTT
size: .; D: TRBD1; J: TRBJ1-3; V: TRBV11-2; CDR3: CASSLTRQGIVGNTIYF; DNA: TGTGCCAGCAGCCTAACCCGACAGGGAATAGTTGGAAACACCATATATTTT
size: .; D: .; J: TRBJ1-1; V: TRBV6-2/TRBV6-3; CDR3: CASTRRGKRNTEAFF; DNA: TGTGCCAGCACCCGTCGGGGAAAACGGAACACTGAAGCTTTCTTT
size: once; D: TRBD1; J: TRBJ2-2; V: TRBV29-1; CDR3: CSVVLLGTGRDTGELFF; DNA: TGCAGCGTTGTGTTGCTCGGGACAGGGAGGGACACCGGGGAGCTGTTTTTT
size: .; D: TRBD2; J: TRBJ2-7; V: TRBV6-5; CDR3: CASSFGTIYEQYF; DNA: TGTGCCAGCAGTTTCGGGACTATCTACGAGCAGTACTTC
size: .; D: .; J: TRBJ1-2; V: TRBV27; CDR3: CASSPGRGAYGYTF; DNA: TGTGCCAGCAGTCCCGGGCGGGGGGCCTATGGCTACACCTTC
size: few; D: .; J: TRBJ1-2; V: TRBV12-3/TRBV12-4; CDR3: CASSPPRGGGYTF; DNA: TGTGCCAGCAGTCCCCCCCGAGGGGGTGGCTACACCTTC
size: .; D: .; J: TRBJ2-5; V: TRBV5-1; CDR3: CASSVRDGAGETQYF; DNA: TGCGCCAGCAGCGTCCGGGACGGTGCCGGGGAGACCCAGTACTTC
size: few; D: .; J: TRBJ2-1; V: TRBV20-1; CDR3: CSARHFDVNEQFF; DNA: TGCAGTGCTAGACATTTCGACGTCAATGAGCAGTTCTTC
size: few; D: .; J: TRBJ1-2; V: TRBV6-5; CDR3: CASKIPQGENGYTF; DNA: TGTGCCAGCAAAATCCCTCAGGGAGAGAATGGCTACACCTTC
size: .; D: .; J: TRBJ2-7; V: TRBV6-5; CDR3: CASSYGPTNRGHYEQYF; DNA: TGTGCCAGCAGTTATGGCCCAACAAACCGGGGGCACTACGAGCAGTACTTC
size: .; D: .; J: TRBJ2-4; V: TRBV7-2; CDR3: CASSFLAKNIQYF; DNA: TGTGCCAGCAGCTTTCTCGCCAAAAACATTCAGTACTTC
size: .; D: TRBD2; J: TRBJ2-7; V: TRBV5-1; CDR3: CASSLTSGIYEQYF; DNA: TGCGCCAGCAGCTTGACTAGCGGCATTTACGAGCAGTACTTC
size: .; D: .; J: TRBJ2-5; V: TRBV21-1; CDR3: CASSKKGGREETQYF; DNA: TGTGCCAGCAGCAAAAAGGGAGGTCGTGAAGAGACCCAGTACTTC
size: .; D: TRBD1; J: TRBJ2-7; V: TRBV5-1; CDR3: CASSQEYDRVIFYEQYF; DNA: TGCGCCAGCAGCCAAGAATACGACAGGGTAATATTTTACGAGCAGTACTTC
size: .; D: .; J: TRBJ1-1; V: TRBV4-2; CDR3: CASSQEARVGTEAFF; DNA: TGTGCCAGCAGCCAAGAAGCCAGGGTTGGCACTGAAGCTTTCTTT
size: .; D: .; J: TRBJ2-5; V: TRBV9; CDR3: CASSVGVLEAQETQYF; DNA: TGTGCCAGCAGCGTAGGGGTTCTGGAGGCCCAAGAGACCCAGTACTTC
size: .; D: TRBD1; J: TRBJ1-2; V: TRBV29-1; CDR3: CSVRGQGSYTF; DNA: TGCAGCGTTAGGGGACAGGGAAGCTACACCTTC
size: many; D: TRBD2; J: TRBJ2-1; V: TRBV12-3/TRBV12-4; CDR3: CASSLAGEQFF; DNA: TGTGCCAGCAGCCTAGCGGGGGAGCAGTTCTTC
size: few; D: TRBD2; J: TRBJ2-5; V: TRBV7-2; CDR3: CASSSGWTSGSYQETQYF; DNA: TGTGCCAGCAGCTCCGGCTGGACTAGCGGGTCCTACCAAGAGACCCAGTACTTC
size: .; D: .; J: TRBJ1-6; V: TRBV3-1; CDR3: CASSPSGNLGPYSPLHF; DNA: TGTGCCAGCAGCCCCAGCGGCAACCTCGGTCCGTACTCACCCCTCCACTTT
size: few; D: TRBD1; J: TRBJ2-1; V: TRBV9; CDR3: CASSGTGSSYNEQFF; DNA: TGTGCCAGCAGCGGGACAGGTAGCTCCTACAATGAGCAGTTCTTC
size: .; D: .; J: TRBJ1-4; V: TRBV28; CDR3: CASSLNAWGQGSNEKLFF; DNA: TGTGCCAGCAGTTTAAATGCCTGGGGTCAGGGCAGTAATGAAAAACTGTTTTTT